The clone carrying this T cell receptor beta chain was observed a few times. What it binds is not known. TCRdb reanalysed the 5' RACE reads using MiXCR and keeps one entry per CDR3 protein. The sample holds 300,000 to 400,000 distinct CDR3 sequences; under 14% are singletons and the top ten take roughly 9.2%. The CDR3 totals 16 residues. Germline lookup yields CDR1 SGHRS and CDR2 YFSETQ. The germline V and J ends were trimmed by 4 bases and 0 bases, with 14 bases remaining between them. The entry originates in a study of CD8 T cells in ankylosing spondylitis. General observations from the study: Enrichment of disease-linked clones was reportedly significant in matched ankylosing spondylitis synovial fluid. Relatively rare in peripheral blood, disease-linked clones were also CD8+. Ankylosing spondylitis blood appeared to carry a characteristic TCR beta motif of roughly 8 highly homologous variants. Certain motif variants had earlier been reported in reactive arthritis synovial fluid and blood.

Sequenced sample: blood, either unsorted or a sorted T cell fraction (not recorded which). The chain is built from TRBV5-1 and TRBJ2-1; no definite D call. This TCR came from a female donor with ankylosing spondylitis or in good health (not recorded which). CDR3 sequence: CASSATQPSSYNEQFF. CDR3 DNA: TGCGCCAGCAGCGCAACTCAGCCTAGCTCCTACAATGAGCAGTTCTTC.